The present TCR beta chain was sequenced within a study of technical replicates of blood from a few donors. Here immunoSEQ multiplex PCR was the method, and the copy in TCRdb shows in-frame clones only, minus some. The sample lists fewer than 15,000 clones, roughly three quarters occurring once. This clone was recorded only once. Germline CDR1 is LGHNA and CDR2 is YNFKEQ. V was shortened by 0 bases and J by 0 bases, with 9 bases between the two germline ends. This CDR3 region has 15 residues. The V and J genes are TRBV4-2 and TRBJ2-7; D ambiguous. Sequencing was done on a sample of PBMCs. This TCR derives from a human donor in good health. The CDR3, as DNA: TGTGCCAGCAGCCAAGAAACAGCCGGCTCCTACGAGCAGTACTTC. The encoded protein is CASSQETAGSYEQYF.